This TCR beta chain comes out of a study of beta chain features in type 1 diabetes. This clone was detected a few times. Its target is unknown. Blood was collected once per donor into heparin, averaging approximately 0.11 L. Markers CD45RO/CCR7/CD25/CD127/CD95/CD27 served to sort CD4+ naive, central memory, regulatory and stem cell-like memory cells. The purity of all sorted populations exceeded 95%. Overall study findings and caveats: Type 1 diabetes patients had fewer VDJ junction insertions and more deletions.

In germline, CDR1 is MNHNS, CDR2 SASEGT. V was pared by 6 bases and J by 4 bases, with 5 bases of the junction left unmatched. This CDR3 has 15 amino acids. Reverse transcribing all isolated RNA meant expressed TCRB transcripts were sequenced. Profiled with immunoSEQ multiplex PCR; TCRdb holds only in-frame clones, not every one. The sample includes approximately 250,000 clones, more than 9% of them seen just once. This TCR derives from a young woman in good health. The sequenced material came from naive CD4+ T cells from blood. This chain links TRBV6-1 with TRBJ2-1, with 11 bases matching TRBD1. The chain's CDR3 is CASRDRDRGYNEQFF. In DNA form, the CDR3 reads TGTGCCAGCAGGGACCGGGACAGGGGGTACAATGAGCAGTTCTTC.